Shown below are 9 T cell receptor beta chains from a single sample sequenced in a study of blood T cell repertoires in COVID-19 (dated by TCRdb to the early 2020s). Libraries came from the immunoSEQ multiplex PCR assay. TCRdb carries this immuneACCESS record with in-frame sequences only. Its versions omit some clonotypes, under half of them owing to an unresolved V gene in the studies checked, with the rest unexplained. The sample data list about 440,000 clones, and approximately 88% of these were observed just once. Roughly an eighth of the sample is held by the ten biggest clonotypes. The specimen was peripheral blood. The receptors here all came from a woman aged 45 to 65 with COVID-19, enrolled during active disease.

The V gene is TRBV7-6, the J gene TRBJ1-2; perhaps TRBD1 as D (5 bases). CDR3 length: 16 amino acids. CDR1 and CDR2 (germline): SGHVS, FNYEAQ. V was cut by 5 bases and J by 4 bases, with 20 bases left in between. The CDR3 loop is CASSPAGGGRTYGYTF. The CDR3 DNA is TGTGCCAGCAGCCCGGCCGGGGGGGGACGGACCTATGGCTACACCTTC.

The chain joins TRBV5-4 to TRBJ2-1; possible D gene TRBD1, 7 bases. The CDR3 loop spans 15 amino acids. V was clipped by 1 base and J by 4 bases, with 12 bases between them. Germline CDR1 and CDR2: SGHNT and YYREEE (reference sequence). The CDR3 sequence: CASSLWQGGYNEQFF. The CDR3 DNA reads TGTGCCAGCAGCTTGTGGCAGGGGGGATACAATGAGCAGTTCTTC.

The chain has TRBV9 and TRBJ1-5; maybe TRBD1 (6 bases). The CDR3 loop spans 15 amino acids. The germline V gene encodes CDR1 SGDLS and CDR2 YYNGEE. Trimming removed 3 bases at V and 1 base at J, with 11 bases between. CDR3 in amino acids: CASSAGHWSNQPQHF. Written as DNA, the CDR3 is TGTGCCAGCAGCGCGGGACATTGGAGCAATCAGCCCCAGCATTTT.

The CDR3 spells CSAQVSLNSYNEQFF. In DNA, the CDR3 is TGCAGCGCCCAGGTCTCCCTTAACTCCTACAATGAGCAGTTCTTC. The V and J genes are TRBV29-1 and TRBJ2-1; D is unclear. The CDR3 covers 15 residues. Trimming pared 7 bases from V and 0 bases from J, leaving 16 bases between. Germline-derived CDR1 and CDR2 are SQVTM and ANQGSEA.

The CDR3 is CASSRGQATGQRGYTF. The CDR3 bases are TGTGCCAGCAGCCGAGGACAAGCCACAGGGCAGCGTGGCTACACCTTC. The rearrangement uses TRBV3-1 (or the pseudogene TRBV3-2) and TRBJ1-2, with D perhaps matching TRBD1 (6 bases). This CDR3 contains 16 residues. Germline CDR1 LGHDT, CDR2 YNNKEL (reference sequence). The V end was cut by 4 bases, the J end by 7 bases, with 22 bases between.

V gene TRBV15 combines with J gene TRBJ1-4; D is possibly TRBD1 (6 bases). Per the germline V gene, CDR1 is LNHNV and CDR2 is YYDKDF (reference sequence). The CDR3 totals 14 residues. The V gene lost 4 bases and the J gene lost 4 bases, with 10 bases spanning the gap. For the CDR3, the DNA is TGTGCCACCAGCAACGGACAGAATAATGAAAAACTGTTTTTT. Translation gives CATSNGQNNEKLFF.

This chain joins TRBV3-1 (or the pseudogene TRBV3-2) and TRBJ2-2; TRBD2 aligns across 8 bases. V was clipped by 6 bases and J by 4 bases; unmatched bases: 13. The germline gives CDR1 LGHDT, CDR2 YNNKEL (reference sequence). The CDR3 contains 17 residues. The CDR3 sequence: CASRRRGGIQGTGELFF. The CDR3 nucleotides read TGTGCCAGCAGACGTCGGGGGGGCATCCAGGGCACCGGGGAGCTGTTTTTT.

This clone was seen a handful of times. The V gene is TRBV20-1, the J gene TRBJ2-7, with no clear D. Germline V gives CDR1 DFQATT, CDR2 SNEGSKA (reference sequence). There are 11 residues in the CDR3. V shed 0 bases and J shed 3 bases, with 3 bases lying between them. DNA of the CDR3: TGCAGTGCTAGAGATCTCTACGAGCAGTACTTC. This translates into CSARDLYEQYF.

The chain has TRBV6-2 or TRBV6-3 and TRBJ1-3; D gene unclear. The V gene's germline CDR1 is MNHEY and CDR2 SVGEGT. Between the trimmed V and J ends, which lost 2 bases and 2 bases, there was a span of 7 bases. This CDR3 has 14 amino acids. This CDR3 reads CASSYGQTGNTIYF. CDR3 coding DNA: TGTGCCAGCAGTTACGGGCAGACTGGAAACACCATATATTTT.